This T cell receptor beta chain was retrieved from a study of blood T cell repertoires in COVID-19. Overall study: Researchers got acute and convalescent COVID-19 samples from the United States, Italy and Spain. Sources were T cells, B-cell-depleted T cells, or PBMCs; the material itself was cDNA or gDNA.

This CDR3 contains 13 residues. Trimming shortened V by 2 bases and J by 3 bases, and 8 bases separated the two germline ends. Germline loops: CDR1 SGHRS, CDR2 YFSETQ. Individuals drawn from 24 US areas were about 18 to 100 years old. As handled by the study authors: It was from reference gene primer amplification that nucleated cell counts were estimated. Produced via immunoSEQ multiplex PCR; TCRdb's table is partial and in-frame only. That table gives V, J and clone size, and the DNA gave D and trimming. The table lists hundreds of thousands of clones, 85% to 90% of them singletons. This clone was observed a handful of times. This sample includes further DNA sequences coding for the same CDR3.

Sample: PBMCs or T cells enriched from blood (not recorded which). The TCR comes from a middle-aged man who had recovered from COVID-19. The chain links TRBV5-1 to TRBJ1-2; no definite D call. CDR3 residues: CASSLDGDYGYTF. CDR3 coding DNA: TGCGCCAGCAGCTTAGACGGAGACTATGGCTACACCTTC. Full variable domain (remainder filled in from reference TRBV5-1 and TRBJ1-2): KAGVTQTPRYLIKTRGQQVTLSCSPISGHRSVSWYQQTPGQGLQFLFEYFSETQRNKGNFPGRFSGRQFSNSRSEMNVSTLELGDSALYLCASSLDGDYGYTFGSGTRLTVV.